This TCR beta chain emerged from a study of blood T cell repertoires in COVID-19. The data were produced by immunoSEQ multiplex PCR, yet TCRdb's version contains in-frame clones alone and is incomplete. The sample has 150,000 to 200,000 clones, roughly 86% seen once. This CDR3 has 13 amino acids. With 4 bases clipped from V and 5 bases from J, the junction kept 3 bases outside the gene matches. This clone occurred a few times. This chain connects TRBV12-3 or TRBV12-4 to TRBJ2-5; 8 nucleotides agree with TRBD1. The sequence was collected from a woman between 50 and 59 years old with acute or convalescent COVID-19. Material for sequencing was peripheral blood. In nucleotides, the CDR3 is TGTGCCAGCAGTTGGACAGGGCCGGAGACCCAGTACTTC. Amino acids: CASSWTGPETQYF.